The rows below give T cell receptor beta chains drawn from one sample of a study of cytomegalovirus exposure and HLA in healthy donors. Only in-frame clones appear in the TCRdb table, and some are missing; sequencing was by immunoSEQ multiplex PCR. Of about 160,000 clones listed, around 76% are singletons. Sequenced input: PBMCs. Source of these receptors: a man in his sixties in good health and CMV-seronegative. Each CDR3 is given with its conserved first and last residue. The order of the fields is clone size, V gene, J gene, D gene, CDR3 protein, CDR3 DNA. D genes are given only for firm matches. A row's size may be missing; if present it is once, few, many or a size class.

abundance: -; v_gene: TRBV10-2; j_gene: TRBJ2-3; d_gene: TRBD2; CDR3aa: CAIQPELAGTDTQYF; CDR3nt: TGCGCCATCCAGCCCGAGCTAGCGGGCACAGATACGCAGTATTTT
abundance: -; v_gene: TRBV18; j_gene: TRBJ1-2; d_gene: -; CDR3aa: CASSLGDGSNYGYTF; CDR3nt: TGTGCCAGCTCACTAGGGGATGGGTCTAACTATGGCTACACCTTC
abundance: -; v_gene: TRBV7-6; j_gene: TRBJ2-2; d_gene: -; CDR3aa: CASSQGVGGNTGELFF; CDR3nt: TGTGCCAGCAGCCAAGGCGTAGGGGGGAACACCGGGGAGCTGTTTTTT
abundance: many; v_gene: TRBV6-4; j_gene: TRBJ2-6; d_gene: TRBD2; CDR3aa: CASSGTSGSGANVLTF; CDR3nt: TGTGCCAGCAGTGGGACTAGCGGCTCTGGGGCCAACGTCCTGACTTTC
abundance: -; v_gene: TRBV6-5; j_gene: TRBJ2-3; d_gene: TRBD1; CDR3aa: CASSYSGQDSTDTQYF; CDR3nt: TGTGCCAGCAGTTACTCGGGACAGGATAGCACAGATACGCAGTATTTT
abundance: -; v_gene: TRBV30; j_gene: TRBJ2-1; d_gene: -; CDR3aa: CAWSGGRSYNEQFF; CDR3nt: TGTGCCTGGAGCGGGGGGCGCTCCTACAATGAGCAGTTCTTC
abundance: -; v_gene: TRBV7-9; j_gene: TRBJ2-5; d_gene: TRBD2; CDR3aa: CASSLARTSGGQETQYF; CDR3nt: TGTGCCAGCAGCTTAGCGAGGACTAGCGGGGGCCAAGAGACCCAGTACTTC
abundance: -; v_gene: TRBV7-8; j_gene: TRBJ1-1; d_gene: -; CDR3aa: CASSLYFSAGGTEAFF; CDR3nt: TGTGCCAGCAGCTTGTATTTCAGTGCGGGGGGCACTGAAGCTTTCTTT
abundance: -; v_gene: TRBV6-1; j_gene: TRBJ2-4; d_gene: -; CDR3aa: CASSDLAKNIQYF; CDR3nt: TGTGCCAGCAGCGACTTAGCCAAAAACATTCAGTACTTC
abundance: -; v_gene: TRBV9; j_gene: TRBJ2-3; d_gene: TRBD2; CDR3aa: CASSVGSGVDTQYF; CDR3nt: TGTGCCAGCAGCGTGGGTAGCGGGGTAGATACGCAGTATTTT
abundance: -; v_gene: TRBV7-2; j_gene: TRBJ1-2; d_gene: -; CDR3aa: CASSPGQPYGYTF; CDR3nt: TGTGCCAGCAGCCCAGGACAGCCCTATGGCTACACCTTC
abundance: -; v_gene: TRBV19; j_gene: TRBJ2-5; d_gene: -; CDR3aa: CASSMQQETQYF; CDR3nt: TGTGCCAGTAGTATGCAGCAAGAGACCCAGTACTTC
abundance: -; v_gene: TRBV28; j_gene: TRBJ2-7; d_gene: -; CDR3aa: CASSMRTMNSYEQYF; CDR3nt: TGTGCCAGCAGCATGAGGACAATGAACTCCTACGAGCAGTACTTC
abundance: -; v_gene: TRBV18; j_gene: TRBJ2-3; d_gene: -; CDR3aa: CASSPYWLELADASTDTQYF; CDR3nt: TGTGCCAGCTCACCATATTGGTTGGAACTAGCCGACGCTAGCACAGATACGCAGTATTTT
abundance: -; v_gene: TRBV11-2; j_gene: TRBJ2-5; d_gene: -; CDR3aa: CASSYNSQETQYF; CDR3nt: TGTGCCAGCAGCTATAACAGTCAAGAGACCCAGTACTTC
abundance: -; v_gene: TRBV11-1; j_gene: TRBJ2-7; d_gene: TRBD2; CDR3aa: CASSLGGGGLEQYF; CDR3nt: TGTGCCAGCAGCCTCGGGGGGGGCGGCCTCGAGCAGTACTTC
abundance: -; v_gene: TRBV7-2; j_gene: TRBJ2-1; d_gene: TRBD2; CDR3aa: CASSLVASGSGNEQFF; CDR3nt: TGTGCCAGCAGCTTAGTGGCTAGCGGGAGTGGTAATGAGCAGTTCTTC
abundance: -; v_gene: TRBV27; j_gene: TRBJ2-2; d_gene: -; CDR3aa: CASSFRRAGELFF; CDR3nt: TGTGCCAGCAGTTTTAGGAGGGCCGGGGAGCTGTTTTTT
abundance: -; v_gene: TRBV5-1; j_gene: TRBJ2-5; d_gene: TRBD2; CDR3aa: CASSFSLAGLETQYF; CDR3nt: TGCGCCAGCAGCTTTTCATTAGCGGGACTGGAGACCCAGTACTTC
abundance: -; v_gene: TRBV28; j_gene: TRBJ1-5; d_gene: -; CDR3aa: CASSSLVGGYSNQPQHF; CDR3nt: TGTGCCAGCAGTTCACTCGTGGGGGGTTATAGCAATCAGCCCCAGCATTTT
abundance: -; v_gene: TRBV9; j_gene: TRBJ2-3; d_gene: -; CDR3aa: CASSDPEGLPGGKASTDTQYF; CDR3nt: TGTGCCAGCAGCGATCCAGAGGGACTGCCCGGCGGGAAAGCTAGCACAGATACGCAGTATTTT
abundance: -; v_gene: TRBV30; j_gene: TRBJ1-2; d_gene: -; CDR3aa: CAWGQGQVWGYTF; CDR3nt: TGTGCCTGGGGGCAGGGTCAGGTCTGGGGCTACACCTTC
abundance: -; v_gene: TRBV28; j_gene: TRBJ2-2; d_gene: -; CDR3aa: CASSLAPNTGELFF; CDR3nt: TGTGCCAGCAGTTTGGCCCCGAACACCGGGGAGCTGTTTTTT
abundance: -; v_gene: TRBV13; j_gene: TRBJ2-6; d_gene: TRBD1; CDR3aa: CASSWGQGMGSGANVLTF; CDR3nt: TGTGCCAGCAGCTGGGGACAGGGTATGGGCTCTGGGGCCAACGTCCTGACTTTC
abundance: -; v_gene: TRBV11-3; j_gene: TRBJ1-2; d_gene: TRBD1; CDR3aa: CASSSTGGYGYTF; CDR3nt: TGTGCCAGCAGCTCGACAGGGGGCTATGGCTACACCTTC
abundance: few; v_gene: TRBV7-2; j_gene: TRBJ2-2; d_gene: -; CDR3aa: CASSLGTLVGELFF; CDR3nt: TGTGCCAGCAGCCTAGGGACTTTAGTCGGGGAGCTGTTTTTT
abundance: -; v_gene: TRBV30; j_gene: TRBJ2-7; d_gene: TRBD1; CDR3aa: CAWSVSSGGPYEQYF; CDR3nt: TGTGCCTGGAGTGTATCTTCAGGGGGCCCCTACGAGCAGTACTTC
abundance: -; v_gene: TRBV19; j_gene: TRBJ2-3; d_gene: TRBD2; CDR3aa: CASSSGGASTDTQYF; CDR3nt: TGTGCCAGTTCTAGCGGGGGGGCCAGCACAGATACGCAGTATTTT
abundance: -; v_gene: TRBV7-2; j_gene: TRBJ2-7; d_gene: -; CDR3aa: CASSFPQGHEQYF; CDR3nt: TGTGCCAGCAGCTTCCCACAGGGCCACGAGCAGTACTTC
abundance: -; v_gene: TRBV6-6; j_gene: TRBJ1-2; d_gene: TRBD1; CDR3aa: CASSLTPGQPYGYTF; CDR3nt: TGTGCCAGCAGTCTGACTCCGGGACAGCCCTATGGCTACACCTTC
abundance: -; v_gene: TRBV7-7; j_gene: TRBJ2-2; d_gene: TRBD2; CDR3aa: CASSDSGANTGELFF; CDR3nt: TGTGCCAGCAGCGACAGCGGGGCGAACACCGGGGAGCTGTTTTTT
abundance: -; v_gene: TRBV6-6; j_gene: TRBJ1-2; d_gene: -; CDR3aa: CASSYPQGGGYTF; CDR3nt: TGTGCCAGCAGTTACCCCCAGGGCGGTGGCTACACCTTC
abundance: -; v_gene: TRBV6-1; j_gene: TRBJ1-1; d_gene: -; CDR3aa: CASIGWARVDTEAFF; CDR3nt: TGTGCCAGCATCGGTTGGGCCAGGGTCGACACTGAAGCTTTCTTT
abundance: -; v_gene: TRBV5-1; j_gene: TRBJ1-2; d_gene: TRBD1; CDR3aa: CASSYGTGDGYTF; CDR3nt: TGCGCCAGCAGCTACGGGACAGGGGATGGCTACACCTTC
abundance: -; v_gene: TRBV5-1; j_gene: TRBJ1-1; d_gene: TRBD1; CDR3aa: CASSLGQGETEAFF; CDR3nt: TGCGCCAGCAGCTTGGGACAGGGTGAAACTGAAGCTTTCTTT
abundance: -; v_gene: TRBV9; j_gene: TRBJ2-7; d_gene: TRBD1; CDR3aa: CASSVVPGGDGEQYF; CDR3nt: TGTGCCAGCAGCGTAGTACCAGGGGGAGACGGCGAGCAGTACTTC
abundance: -; v_gene: TRBV11-2; j_gene: TRBJ1-6; d_gene: TRBD1; CDR3aa: CASTARTGGYFTSPLHF; CDR3nt: TGTGCCAGCACCGCGCGGACAGGGGGCTATTTCACTTCACCCCTCCACTTT
abundance: once; v_gene: TRBV2; j_gene: TRBJ1-6; d_gene: TRBD1; CDR3aa: CASSPDRGESNSPLHF; CDR3nt: TGTGCCAGCAGTCCGGACAGGGGTGAGAGTAATTCACCCCTCCACTTT
abundance: -; v_gene: TRBV29-1; j_gene: TRBJ1-1; d_gene: TRBD1; CDR3aa: CSTTRTGTNTEAFF; CDR3nt: TGCAGCACAACCCGGACAGGGACGAACACTGAAGCTTTCTTT
abundance: -; v_gene: TRBV5-1; j_gene: TRBJ1-1; d_gene: TRBD1; CDR3aa: CASSLTGGLMNTEAFF; CDR3nt: TGCGCCAGCAGCTTGACAGGGGGCCTCATGAACACTGAAGCTTTCTTT
abundance: -; v_gene: TRBV7-7; j_gene: TRBJ2-2; d_gene: -; CDR3aa: CASSKTRGTGELFF; CDR3nt: TGTGCCAGCAGCAAAACACGGGGCACCGGGGAGCTGTTTTTT